This TCR beta chain was sequenced during a study of blood T cells in healthy people across ages. The study's findings and limits: Any conclusive comparison of naive versus antigen-experienced cells was prevented by using unsorted PBMCs.

On this clonotype: What it recognizes is unknown.

Alongside a J-beta primer mix, a sample-barcoded 5' primer served in a second PCR lasting roughly 6 to 12 cycles. Samples each returned at least 2.5 million CDR3-containing paired-end reads. TCRdb re-derived calls from the 5' RACE reads in MiXCR, one entry per CDR3 protein. The table records about 1.5 million distinct CDR3 sequences, around 39% of them present only once. This CDR3 contains 13 residues. V was clipped by 5 bases and J by 7 bases; unmatched bases: 3. Germline V gene lookup returns CDR1 ENHRY and CDR2 SYGVKD. The origin of this receptor is a young woman in good health. The sequencing input was blood. V gene TRBV10-3 combines with J gene TRBJ1-2; 11 positions agree with TRBD1. The CDR3, as DNA: TGTGCCATCAGTCCCGGGACAGGGGGTGGCTACACCTTC. This encodes CAISPGTGGGYTF.